These 5 T cell receptor beta chains originate from one sample sequenced in a study of cytomegalovirus exposure and HLA in healthy donors. 60 Vbeta and 13 Jbeta primers were used in PCR. Clones were sequenced by immunoSEQ multiplex PCR, and TCRdb holds only the in-frame ones, with some missing. This table holds about 120,000 clones, roughly 80% found once. The sequencing input was PBMCs. These receptors were collected from a woman aged 35 to 49 in good health and CMV-seropositive.

The V call is TRBV30, the J call TRBJ1-2, with no clear D. The CDR3 loop spans 12 amino acids. V shed 0 bases and J shed 5 bases, with 7 bases lying between them. CDR1 GTSNPN and CDR2 SVGIG come from the germline V gene (reference sequence). CDR3 nucleotide sequence: TGTGCCTGGAGTGTACTAGGTTATGGCTACACCTTC. Protein product: CAWSVLGYGYTF.

This chain uses TRBV4-3 with TRBJ2-7; TRBD1 agrees at 8 bases. V shed 2 bases and J 3 bases; nucleotides not matched to a gene: 6. CDR3 length: 15 amino acids. Germline-derived CDR1 and CDR2 are LGHNA and YSLEER. The CDR3 DNA is TGCGCCAGCAGCCAATACAGGGGGACCTACTACGAGCAGTACTTC. This gives the protein CASSQYRGTYYEQYF.

This clone was observed a handful of times. The gene calls are TRBV11-2 and TRBJ1-1; tentatively, D is TRBD1 (6 bases). The V and J ends lost 6 bases and 0 bases respectively, with 20 bases between them. The V gene's germline CDR1 is SGHAT and CDR2 FQNNGV. The CDR3 runs to 17 residues. In nucleotides, the CDR3 is TGTGCCAGCAGGTCGCTGGGGGGGCCCTCAATGAACACTGAAGCTTTCTTT. Translated: CASRSLGGPSMNTEAFF.

The J gene is TRBJ2-3, the V gene TRBV7-6; 12 bases line up with TRBD2. V dropped 5 bases and J dropped 2; count of bases not matched to a gene: 5. Germline values: CDR1 SGHVS, CDR2 FNYEAQ. The CDR3 covers 16 residues. CDR3 residues: CASSRGLAGSTDTQYF. The CDR3 DNA reads TGTGCCAGCAGCCGCGGACTAGCGGGATCCACAGATACGCAGTATTTT. Full variable domain (outside the CDR3, taken from reference TRBV7-6 and TRBJ2-3): GAGVSQSPRYKVTKRGQDVALRCDPISGHVSLYWYRQALGQGPEFLTYFNYEAQQDKSGLPNDRFSAERPEGSISTLTIQRTEQRDSAMYRCASSRGLAGSTDTQYFGPGTRLTVL.

This chain joins TRBV5-4 and TRBJ2-3, with D maybe TRBD1 (5 bases). V dropped 0 bases and J dropped 2 bases, with 7 bases sitting between them. Germline CDR1 reads SGHNT; CDR2 reads YYREEE (reference sequence). This CDR3 is 14 amino acids long. CDR3 in DNA: TGTGCCAGCAGCTTGGTAGGGGCCACAGATACGCAGTATTTT. Residues: CASSLVGATDTQYF.